This T cell receptor beta chain was sequenced during a study of blood T cell repertoires in COVID-19. Study as a whole: Samples representing acute and convalescent COVID-19 were sourced from the United States, Italy and Spain.

Germline lookup yields CDR1 SGHDN and CDR2 FVKESK. The CDR3 sequence is 12 residues long. Trimming removed 1 base at V and 5 bases at J, with 5 bases between. This table comes from immunoSEQ multiplex PCR, and its TCRdb copy is limited to in-frame clones, with some not included. The top ten clones hold around 1.9% of a sample with about 260,000 clones, roughly 88% of them seen once. The receptor was isolated from a woman between 50 and 59 years old who had recovered from COVID-19. Specimen: PBMCs or T cells enriched from blood (not recorded which). The J gene is TRBJ2-5, the V gene TRBV14, with unresolved D. CDR3: CASSQVSETQYF. The CDR3, as DNA: TGTGCCAGCAGCCAAGTTTCGGAGACCCAGTACTTC.